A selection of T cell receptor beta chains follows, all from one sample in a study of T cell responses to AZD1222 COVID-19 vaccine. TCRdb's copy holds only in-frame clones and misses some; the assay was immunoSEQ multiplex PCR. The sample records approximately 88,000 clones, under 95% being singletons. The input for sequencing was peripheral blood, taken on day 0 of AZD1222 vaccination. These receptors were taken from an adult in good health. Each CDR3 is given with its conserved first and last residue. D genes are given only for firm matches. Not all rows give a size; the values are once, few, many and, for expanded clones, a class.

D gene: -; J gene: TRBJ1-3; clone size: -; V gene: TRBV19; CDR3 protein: CASRIGGSGNTIYF; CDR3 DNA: TGTGCCAGTAGGATAGGGGGCTCTGGAAACACCATATATTTT
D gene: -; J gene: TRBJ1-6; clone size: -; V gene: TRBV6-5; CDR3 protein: CASSLPDDSPLHF; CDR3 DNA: TGTGCCAGCAGTCTACCAGATGATTCACCCCTCCACTTT
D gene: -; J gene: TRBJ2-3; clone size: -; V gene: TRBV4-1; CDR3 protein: CASSRSGTRADTQYF; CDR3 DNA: TGCGCCAGCAGCCGATCCGGGACAAGGGCAGATACGCAGTATTTT
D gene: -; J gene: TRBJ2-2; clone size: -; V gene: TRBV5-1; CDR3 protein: CASSLGQVGGELFF; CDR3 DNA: TGCGCCAGCAGCTTGGGACAGGTTGGCGGGGAGCTGTTTTTT
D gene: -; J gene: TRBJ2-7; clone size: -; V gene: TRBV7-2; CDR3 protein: CASSLNRGGPYEQYF; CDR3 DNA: TGTGCCAGCAGCTTAAATCGGGGAGGCCCCTACGAGCAGTACTTC
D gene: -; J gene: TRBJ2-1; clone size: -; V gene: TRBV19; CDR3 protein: CASSGDRSSYNEQFF; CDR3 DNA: TGTGCCAGTAGCGGGGACCGGAGCTCCTACAATGAGCAGTTCTTC
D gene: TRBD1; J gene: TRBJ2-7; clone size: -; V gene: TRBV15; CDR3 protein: CATSRVDRAAYEQYF; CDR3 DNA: TGTGCCACCAGCAGAGTGGACAGGGCTGCCTACGAGCAGTACTTC
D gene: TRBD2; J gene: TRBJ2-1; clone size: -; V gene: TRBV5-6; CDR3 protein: CASSLVLAGGEQFF; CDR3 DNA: TGTGCCAGCAGCTTGGTTCTAGCGGGAGGCGAGCAGTTCTTC
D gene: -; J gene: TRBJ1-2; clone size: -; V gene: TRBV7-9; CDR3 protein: CASSPRAGYGYTF; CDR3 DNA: TGTGCCAGCAGCCCCCGGGCAGGGTACGGCTACACCTTC
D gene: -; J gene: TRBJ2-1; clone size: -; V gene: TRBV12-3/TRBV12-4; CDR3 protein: CASNPRGYNEQFF; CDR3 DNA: TGTGCCAGCAACCCAAGGGGTTACAATGAGCAGTTCTTC
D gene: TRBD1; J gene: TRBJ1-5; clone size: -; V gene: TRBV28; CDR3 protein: CASDRTGGYTRTVNQPQHF; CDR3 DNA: TGTGCCAGCGACCGTACAGGGGGCTATACTCGTACCGTCAATCAGCCCCAGCATTTT
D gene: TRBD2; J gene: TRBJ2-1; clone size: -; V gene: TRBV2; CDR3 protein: CASNPSGRAGEQFF; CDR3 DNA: TGTGCCAGCAACCCAAGCGGGAGGGCGGGTGAGCAGTTCTTC
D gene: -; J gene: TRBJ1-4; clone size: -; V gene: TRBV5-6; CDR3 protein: CASSLPQAATNEKLFF; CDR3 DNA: TGTGCCAGCAGCTTGCCCCAGGCGGCAACTAATGAAAAACTGTTTTTT
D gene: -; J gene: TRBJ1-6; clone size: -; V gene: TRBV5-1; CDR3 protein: CASSPGTWDSPLHF; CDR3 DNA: TGCGCCAGCAGCCCGGGGACGTGGGATTCACCCCTCCACTTT
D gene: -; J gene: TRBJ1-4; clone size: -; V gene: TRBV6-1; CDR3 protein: CASSERQNEKLFF; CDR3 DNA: TGTGCCAGCAGTGAGCGACAAAATGAAAAACTGTTTTTT
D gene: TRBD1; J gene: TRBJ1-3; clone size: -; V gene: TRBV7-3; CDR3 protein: CASSSTGRDTIYF; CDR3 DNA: TGTGCCAGCAGCTCGACAGGGCGGGACACCATATATTTT
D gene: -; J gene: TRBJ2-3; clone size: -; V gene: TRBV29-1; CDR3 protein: CSVEVGTRTDTQYF; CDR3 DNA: TGCAGCGTTGAGGTGGGCACGCGAACAGATACGCAGTATTTT
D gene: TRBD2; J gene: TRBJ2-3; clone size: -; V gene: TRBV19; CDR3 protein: CASSITSGGSTDTQYF; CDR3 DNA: TGTGCCAGTAGTATCACTAGCGGGGGTAGCACAGATACGCAGTATTTT
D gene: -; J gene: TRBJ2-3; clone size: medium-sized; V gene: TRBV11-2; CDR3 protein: CASSLKSGGPTDTQYF; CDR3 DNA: TGTGCCAGCAGCTTAAAATCTGGGGGGCCCACAGATACGCAGTATTTT
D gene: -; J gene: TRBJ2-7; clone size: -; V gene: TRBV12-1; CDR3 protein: CAISGTGDYEQYF; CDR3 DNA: TGTGCCATCTCCGGGACAGGGGACTACGAGCAGTACTTC
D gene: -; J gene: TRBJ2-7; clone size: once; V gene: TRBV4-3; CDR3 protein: CASSQDVRSYEQYF; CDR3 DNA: TGCGCCAGCAGCCAAGATGTTCGCTCCTACGAGCAGTACTTC
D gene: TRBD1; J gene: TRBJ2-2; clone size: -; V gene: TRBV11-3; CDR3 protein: CASSLEPGQGRELFF; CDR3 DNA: TGTGCCAGCAGCTTAGAGCCGGGACAGGGGCGGGAGCTGTTTTTT
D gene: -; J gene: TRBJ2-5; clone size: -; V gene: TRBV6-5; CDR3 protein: CASHRHQQETQYF; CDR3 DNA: TGTGCCAGCCACAGACACCAGCAAGAGACCCAGTACTTC
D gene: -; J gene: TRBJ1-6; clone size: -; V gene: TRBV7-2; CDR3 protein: CASSLRYNSPLHF; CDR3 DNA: TGTGCCAGCAGCTTAAGATATAATTCACCCCTCCACTTT
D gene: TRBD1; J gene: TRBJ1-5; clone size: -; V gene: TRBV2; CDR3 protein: CASRWDRTEPQHF; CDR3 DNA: TGTGCCAGCAGGTGGGACAGGACTGAGCCCCAGCATTTT
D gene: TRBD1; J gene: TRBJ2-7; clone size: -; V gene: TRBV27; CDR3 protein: CASSLSNTGVEQYF; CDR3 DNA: TGTGCCAGCAGTTTATCCAACACAGGGGTCGAGCAGTACTTC
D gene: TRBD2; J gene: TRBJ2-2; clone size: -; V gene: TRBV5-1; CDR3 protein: CASSLSTSGANTGELFF; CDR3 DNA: TGCGCCAGCAGCTTGAGTACTAGCGGAGCGAACACCGGGGAGCTGTTTTTT
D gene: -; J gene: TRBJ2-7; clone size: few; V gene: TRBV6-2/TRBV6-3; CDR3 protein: CASSESSYEQYF; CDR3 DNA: TGTGCCAGCAGTGAGAGCTCCTACGAGCAGTACTTC
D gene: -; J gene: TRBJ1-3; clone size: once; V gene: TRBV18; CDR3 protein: CASSPLVTEDTIYF; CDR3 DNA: TGTGCCAGCTCACCCCTGGTGACAGAAGACACCATATATTTT
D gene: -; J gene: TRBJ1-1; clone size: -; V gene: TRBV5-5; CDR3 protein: CASRWAGTPEAFF; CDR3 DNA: TGTGCCAGCAGGTGGGCCGGGACGCCAGAAGCTTTCTTT
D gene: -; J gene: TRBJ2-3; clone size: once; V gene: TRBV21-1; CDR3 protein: CASSKLTPARDSPSTDTQYF; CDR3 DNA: TGTGCCAGCAGCAAACTAACCCCCGCGCGGGACAGTCCTAGCACAGATACGCAGTATTTT
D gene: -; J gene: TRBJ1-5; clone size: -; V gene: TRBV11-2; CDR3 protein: CASMKTPQGAGSNQPQHF; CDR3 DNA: TGTGCCAGCATGAAAACCCCCCAAGGTGCGGGGAGCAATCAGCCCCAGCATTTT